This TCR beta chain was obtained from a study of blood T cells in healthy people across ages. The CDR3 runs to 13 residues. Per germline, CDR1 SGHNT and CDR2 YYREEE (reference sequence). A second PCR, run for roughly 7 to 11 cycles, used a sample-barcoded 5' primer plus a J-beta primer mix. In TCRdb, the 5' RACE reads were re-called with MiXCR into one record per CDR3 protein. Of 1.5 million or so distinct CDR3 sequences in the sample, about 42% were seen once. The specimen sequenced was blood. This TCR was sampled from a young woman in good health. The chain recombines TRBV5-4 with TRBJ1-4, with D uncertain. The CDR3 region is CATARTAGEKLFF. CDR3 DNA sequence: TGTGCTACAGCACGGACGGCAGGTGAAAAACTGTTTTTT.